Below are 23 T cell receptor beta chains sequenced from a single sample in a study of cytomegalovirus exposure and HLA in healthy donors. Method: immunoSEQ multiplex PCR; TCRdb's copy keeps in-frame clones and lacks some. The sample consists of 140,000 or so clones, over 80% of them appearing once. Sequencing was carried out using PBMCs. The receptors originated from a woman aged 25 to 39 in good health and CMV-seropositive.

The V call is TRBV10-1, the J call TRBJ1-1; no definite D call. This CDR3 is 13 amino acids long. Trimming took 2 bases from V and 1 from J, leaving 5 bases between them. Germline lookup yields CDR1 WNHNN and CDR2 SYGVQD (reference sequence). This chain's CDR3 is CASSETGNTEAFF. The CDR3 DNA reads as TGCGCCAGCAGTGAGACGGGGAACACTGAAGCTTTCTTT.

The gene calls are TRBV5-8 and TRBJ2-3; 13 nucleotides agree with TRBD2. The CDR3 is 17 residues long. Germline V CDR1 and CDR2: SGHTS, YDEGEE. V trimming: 4 bases; J trimming: 4 bases; junction bases outside the gene matches: 9. Here the CDR3 reads CASSPGLAGVSADTQYF. In nucleotides, the CDR3 is TGTGCCAGCAGCCCTGGACTAGCGGGAGTGAGTGCAGATACGCAGTATTTT.

This clone turned up a few times. J is TRBJ1-5 and V is TRBV7-8; no clear D gene. The germline CDR1 and CDR2 sequences are SGHVS and FQNEAQ. This CDR3 contains 16 residues. The V end was cut by 1 base, the J end by 1 base, with 11 bases between. The CDR3 is CASSLVRTQSNQPQHF. Written as DNA, the CDR3 is TGTGCCAGCAGCTTAGTACGGACTCAAAGCAATCAGCCCCAGCATTTT.

The V and J genes are TRBV28 and TRBJ2-2; 11 bases are a match to TRBD1. Trimming took 3 bases from V and 2 from J; bases not matched to a gene: 5. CDR1 and CDR2 from the germline V gene are MDHEN and SYDVKM. The CDR3 contains 17 residues. The CDR3 loop reads CASSLRGQGANTGELFF. Here the CDR3 DNA reads TGTGCCAGCAGTTTGCGCGGACAGGGGGCAAACACCGGGGAGCTGTTTTTT.

The V and J genes are TRBV27 and TRBJ1-5; the D is unclear. The CDR3 extends over 15 amino acids. Germline assignment: CDR1 MNHEY and CDR2 SMNVEV (reference sequence). Trimming shortened V by 6 bases and J by 0 bases, and 12 bases separated the two germline ends. The CDR3 protein is CASRDTLGSNQPQHF. CDR3 bases: TGTGCCAGCAGAGACACCCTCGGTAGCAATCAGCCCCAGCATTTT.

V usage is TRBV4-2 and J usage is TRBJ1-1, with D unresolved. The CDR3 loop spans 11 amino acids. Germline V gene data show CDR1 as LGHNA and CDR2 as YNFKEQ. Trimming stripped 0 bases from V and 11 bases from J, with 7 bases between. The CDR3 DNA is TGTGCCAGCAGCCAAGAGACAACGGCTTTCTTT. Translated: CASSQETTAFF.

The rearrangement links TRBV28 to TRBJ1-5; D remains unclear. The CDR3 length is 15 residues. The ends were cut back, 7 bases at V and 5 bases at J, with 18 bases in the middle. Germline loops: CDR1 MDHEN, CDR2 SYDVKM. CDR3 DNA: TGTGCCAGCACCCTTCTTGGGAGGGAGCATCAGCCCCAGCATTTT. Protein sequence: CASTLLGREHQPQHF. Variable domain in full (rest from reference TRBV28 and TRBJ1-5): DVKVTQSSRYLVKRTGEKVFLECVQDMDHENMFWYRQDPGLGLRLIYFSYDVKMKEKGDIPEGYSVSREKKERFSLILESASTNQTSMYLCASTLLGREHQPQHFGDGTRLSIL.

The gene calls are TRBV18 and TRBJ2-1; 13 bases are shared with TRBD2. V shed 2 bases and J 8 bases; nucleotides not matched to a gene: 3. Germline assignment: CDR1 KGHSH and CDR2 LQKENI. The CDR3 length is 15 residues. Written as DNA, the CDR3 is TGTGCCAGCTCACCAGGGACTAGCGGGGCCGATGAGCAGTTCTTC. The encoded protein is CASSPGTSGADEQFF.

This clone appeared a single time. The chain has TRBV5-1 and TRBJ2-1, with D possibly being TRBD1 (6 bases). This CDR3 contains 13 residues. Looked up from germline, CDR1 is SGHRS and CDR2 is YFSETQ. V was shortened by 0 bases and J by 7 bases, with 8 bases between the two germline ends. The CDR3 DNA follows: TGCGCCAGCAGCTTGGGACAGGCAAATGAGCAGTTCTTC. Its translation is CASSLGQANEQFF. Complete variable domain (other parts from reference TRBV5-1 and TRBJ2-1): KAGVTQTPRYLIKTRGQQVTLSCSPISGHRSVSWYQQTPGQGLQFLFEYFSETQRNKGNFPGRFSGRQFSNSRSEMNVSTLELGDSALYLCASSLGQANEQFFGPGTRLTVL.

Only one count was recorded for this clone. This chain connects TRBV10-1 to TRBJ2-1; possibly TRBD2 for D (6 bases). Trimming removed 3 bases from V and 11 bases from J, with 17 bases in between. Germline V CDR1 and CDR2: WNHNN, SYGVQD (reference sequence). This CDR3 has 14 amino acids. The CDR3 spells CASSDAQRGMKQFF. The CDR3, as DNA: TGCGCCAGCAGTGATGCCCAACGGGGGATGAAGCAGTTCTTC.

The CDR3 reads CAVGNLRAGGPFSTGELFF. CDR3 coding DNA: TGTGCCGTAGGGAACCTAAGAGCGGGAGGGCCTTTCAGCACCGGGGAGCTGTTTTTT. This sequence joins TRBV6-4 and TRBJ2-2; 10 nucleotides align to TRBD2. Germline loops: CDR1 MRHNA, CDR2 SNTAGT. There are 19 residues in the CDR3. V shed 11 bases, J shed 4 bases, and the junction held 22 bases outside the gene matches.

The rearrangement uses TRBV4-1 and TRBJ1-1, with D uncertain. Trimming left V 3 bases short and J 0 bases short, with 11 bases between. Per the germline V gene, CDR1 is MGHRA and CDR2 is YSYEKL. The CDR3 length is 15 residues. CDR3 region: CASSHPHGLNTEAFF. The DNA of the CDR3 is TGCGCCAGCAGCCACCCCCACGGGTTGAACACTGAAGCTTTCTTT.

V gene TRBV6-5 combines with J gene TRBJ2-5, with a tentative D call TRBD2 (5 bases). The CDR3 sequence is 14 residues long. V gave up 0 bases and J gave up 5 bases, with 10 bases separating them. Looked up from germline, CDR1 is MNHEY and CDR2 is SVGAGI. In DNA form, the CDR3 reads TGTGCCAGCAGTTACTCGTTTCCGGGGGAGACCCAGTACTTC. This codes for CASSYSFPGETQYF.

Ten or more counts support this clone. CDR3 residues: CASSYSWSADSPLHF. The CDR3 nucleotides read TGTGCCAGCAGTTACTCGTGGTCAGCGGATTCACCCCTCCACTTT. V is TRBV6-5 and J is TRBJ1-6; no clear D gene. The CDR3 runs 15 residues. Germline CDR1 reads MNHEY; CDR2 reads SVGAGI. With 0 bases removed from V and 8 bases from J, the gap between germline ends came to 11 bases.

This sequence joins TRBV5-1 and TRBJ1-2; weak D call: TRBD1 (5 bases). The CDR3 is made up of 15 amino acids. The V gene lost 0 bases and the J gene lost 6 bases, with 15 bases spanning the gap. Germline assignment: CDR1 SGHRS and CDR2 YFSETQ. CDR3 bases: TGCGCCAGCAGCTTGGAAGTGGTAGGGGTGGATGGCTACACCTTC. This encodes CASSLEVVGVDGYTF. Supplemented by reference TRBV5-1 and TRBJ1-2, the full variable domain reads KAGVTQTPRYLIKTRGQQVTLSCSPISGHRSVSWYQQTPGQGLQFLFEYFSETQRNKGNFPGRFSGRQFSNSRSEMNVSTLELGDSALYLCASSLEVVGVDGYTFGSGTRLTVV.

This chain connects TRBV18 to TRBJ2-7; D possibly corresponds to TRBD1 (5 bases). Trimming stripped 2 bases from V and 5 bases from J, with 10 bases between. This CDR3 region has 13 residues. Germline-derived CDR1 and CDR2 are KGHSH and LQKENI. The CDR3 protein is CASSPYDSNEQYF. Here the CDR3 DNA reads TGTGCCAGCTCACCATATGACAGCAACGAGCAGTACTTC.

The chain carries TRBV10-1 and TRBJ2-7; D is unclear. The CDR3 sequence is 12 residues long. Germline CDR1 reads WNHNN; CDR2 reads SYGVQD (reference sequence). V dropped 6 bases and J dropped 6 bases, with 12 bases sitting between them. The CDR3 sequence: CASRPQYAEQYF. For the CDR3, the DNA is TGCGCCAGCAGGCCTCAGTATGCCGAGCAGTACTTC.

A single count supports this clone. The V call is TRBV5-1, the J call TRBJ2-5; a weak D match, TRBD1 (6 bases). V dropped 1 base and J dropped 5 bases, with 18 bases sitting between them. Per the germline V gene, CDR1 is SGHRS and CDR2 is YFSETQ. This CDR3 comprises 16 residues. Here the CDR3 DNA reads TGCGCCAGCAGCTTGTTACCCCAGGGGTCTGGTGAGACCCAGTACTTC. Its protein is CASSLLPQGSGETQYF.

The chain links TRBV21-1 to TRBJ1-4. TRBV21-1 is a pseudogene. This CDR3 spans 16 amino acids. This CDR3 reads CASSKVKGRGNEKLFF. For the CDR3, the DNA is TGTGCCAGCAGCAAAGTGAAAGGACGGGGGAATGAAAAACTGTTTTTT.

V usage is TRBV28 and J usage is TRBJ1-5, with D maybe TRBD1 (5 bases). CDR1 is MDHEN, CDR2 SYDVKM, per germline. The germline V and J ends were trimmed by 1 base and 3 bases, with 13 bases remaining between them. This CDR3 has 16 residues. In DNA form, the CDR3 reads TGTGCCAGCAGTTTATTTGCAGGGAGGGACAATCAGCCCCAGCATTTT. It translates to CASSLFAGRDNQPQHF. The variable domain in full, with the rest retrieved from reference TRBV28 and TRBJ1-5, is DVKVTQSSRYLVKRTGEKVFLECVQDMDHENMFWYRQDPGLGLRLIYFSYDVKMKEKGDIPEGYSVSREKKERFSLILESASTNQTSMYLCASSLFAGRDNQPQHFGDGTRLSIL.

The chain carries TRBV7-2 and TRBJ1-1; 7 bases are a match to TRBD1. Germline-derived CDR1 and CDR2 are SGHTA and FQGNSA. V dropped 3 bases and J dropped 4; count of bases not matched to a gene: 5. The CDR3 is made up of 14 amino acids. The CDR3 reads CASSFGQGVTEAFF. The CDR3, as DNA: TGTGCCAGCAGCTTTGGGCAGGGGGTCACTGAAGCTTTCTTT.

The rearrangement uses TRBV9 and TRBJ2-1; 7 bases are a match to TRBD1. The CDR3 sequence is 13 residues long. Germline values: CDR1 SGDLS, CDR2 YYNGEE. The trim removed 5 bases at V and 4 bases at J, leaving 3 bases unmatched. In nucleotides, the CDR3 is TGTGCCAGCAGTCCGGGACAGTACAATGAGCAGTTCTTC. Translated: CASSPGQYNEQFF.

This clone was seen only a few times. The chain combines TRBV5-1 with TRBJ1-5; a possible D gene is TRBD1 (6 bases). Germline assignment: CDR1 SGHRS and CDR2 YFSETQ. V was clipped by 0 bases and J by 4 bases, with 11 bases between them. This CDR3 has 15 residues. The CDR3 loop reads CASSLAGGANQPQHF. The CDR3 DNA is TGCGCCAGCAGCTTGGCGGGGGGCGCGAATCAGCCCCAGCATTTT. Based on the CDR3 plus reference TRBV5-1 and TRBJ1-5, the full variable domain is KAGVTQTPRYLIKTRGQQVTLSCSPISGHRSVSWYQQTPGQGLQFLFEYFSETQRNKGNFPGRFSGRQFSNSRSEMNVSTLELGDSALYLCASSLAGGANQPQHFGDGTRLSIL.